Listed here are 32 T cell receptor beta chains from one sample, sequenced in a study of cytomegalovirus exposure and HLA in healthy donors. Researchers ran the PCR with 60 Vbeta and 13 Jbeta primers. Using immunoSEQ multiplex PCR, the repertoire was profiled, and TCRdb retains in-frame clones only, with some absent. The sample yields approximately 120,000 clones, of which the top ten take up roughly 1%. Sequences were obtained from PBMCs. These receptors came from a man between 18 and 35 years old in good health and CMV-seronegative.

Here the CDR3 reads CASSLVTANTGELFF. Here the CDR3 DNA reads TGTGCCAGCAGCTTAGTAACAGCGAACACCGGGGAGCTGTTTTTT. J is TRBJ2-2 and V is TRBV5-4; D not certain. Germline assignment: CDR1 SGHNT and CDR2 YYREEE (reference sequence). CDR3 length equals 15 residues. V lost 2 bases, J lost 0 bases, and 8 bases lay in between.

The CDR3 loop reads CASREPNVPGQVSYGYTF. DNA for the CDR3: TGTGCCAGCAGGGAGCCCAACGTACCGGGACAGGTTTCCTATGGCTACACCTTC. The V call is TRBV2, the J call TRBJ1-2; 8 bases are a match to TRBD1. This CDR3 region has 18 residues. Germline CDR1 reads SNHLY; CDR2 reads FYNNEI. Germline trimming cut 6 bases from V and 4 bases from J; bases unmatched to any gene: 19. The full variable domain, rest sourced from reference TRBV2 and TRBJ1-2, is EPEVTQTPSHQVTQMGQEVILRCVPISNHLYFYWYRQILGQKVEFLVSFYNNEISEKSEIFDDQFSVERPDGSNFTLKIRSTKLEDSAMYFCASREPNVPGQVSYGYTFGSGTRLTVV.

The V call is TRBV18, the J call TRBJ2-6; TRBD1 might be the D (6 bases). The CDR3 contains 18 residues. V was clipped by 4 bases and J by 2 bases, with 18 bases between them. In germline, CDR1 is KGHSH, CDR2 LQKENI. DNA for the CDR3: TGTGCCAGCTCACGACCGCCTGGGGGCGGCACTGGGGCCAACGTCCTGACTTTC. Translating it yields CASSRPPGGGTGANVLTF.

This chain uses TRBV9 with TRBJ2-5, with 11 bases that match TRBD2. Trimming cost V 3 bases and J 3 bases; bases outside gene matches: 10. Germline V gene lookup returns CDR1 SGDLS and CDR2 YYNGEE. The CDR3 spans 17 residues. CDR3 coding DNA: TGTGCCAGCAGCGCCTCTGGGACTAGCGGAAGAGAAGAGACCCAGTACTTC. This translates into CASSASGTSGREETQYF.

The genes are TRBV10-3 and TRBJ2-7, with 10 bases fitting TRBD2. Germline CDR1 ENHRY, CDR2 SYGVKD. This CDR3 spans 16 amino acids. The J segment lost 3 bases and the V segment lost 2 bases, leaving 7 bases of the junction unmatched. The CDR3 here is CAISEQLAGTYYEQYF. The CDR3 DNA follows: TGTGCCATCAGTGAGCAACTAGCGGGGACCTACTACGAGCAGTACTTC.

The gene calls are TRBV5-1 and TRBJ2-3; 8 bases fit TRBD2. The CDR3 has 17 residues. CDR1 and CDR2 (germline): SGHRS, YFSETQ. Trimming took 4 bases from V and 0 from J; bases not matched to a gene: 10. CDR3 region: CASSPILAVTSTDTQYF. The CDR3 region has the DNA TGCGCCAGCAGCCCAATACTAGCGGTTACTAGCACAGATACGCAGTATTTT.

The chain is built from TRBV6-5 and TRBJ1-1; 8 bases agree with TRBD1. Germline trimming cut 6 bases from V and 7 bases from J; bases unmatched to any gene: 13. The CDR3 contains 15 residues. The germline V gene has CDR1 MNHEY and CDR2 SVGAGI. CDR3 sequence: CASRPDRGRRDEAFF. For the CDR3, the DNA is TGTGCCAGCAGACCAGACAGGGGTAGGCGGGATGAAGCTTTCTTT.

This rearrangement joins TRBV19 to TRBJ1-1, with D perhaps TRBD1 (5 bases). Trimming shortened V by 8 bases and J by 4 bases, and 17 bases separated the two germline ends. The length of the CDR3 is 14 residues. The germline V gene has CDR1 LNHDA and CDR2 SQIVND (reference sequence). The CDR3 nucleotides read TGTGCCAGTGACCTCGGGGGGGGTAGCACTGAAGCTTTCTTT. It is translated as CASDLGGGSTEAFF. Full variable domain (missing parts from reference TRBV19 and TRBJ1-1): DGGITQSPKYLFRKEGQNVTLSCEQNLNHDAMYWYRQDPGQGLRLIYYSQIVNDFQKGDIAEGYSVSREKKESFPLTVTSAQKNPTAFYLCASDLGGGSTEAFFGQGTRLTVV.

The gene calls are TRBV6-6 and TRBJ1-1, with D uncertain. The CDR3 spans 14 residues. CDR1 MNHNY and CDR2 SVGAGI come from the germline V gene (reference sequence). Trimming took off 5 bases at V and 3 bases at J, with 13 bases between the two ends. CDR3 sequence (DNA): TGTGCCAGCAGTGCACAAGAATCGTACACTGAAGCTTTCTTT. Its protein is CASSAQESYTEAFF.

The chain recombines TRBV29-1 with TRBJ1-4; D not resolved. V dropped 7 bases and J dropped 8 bases, with 23 bases sitting between them. Germline CDR1 is SQVTM and CDR2 is ANQGSEA. This CDR3 has 15 amino acids. CDR3 DNA sequence: TGCAGCGCCTCCGGTAGAGGCGGGGAGGGAGAAAAACTGTTTTTT. It translates to CSASGRGGEGEKLFF.

This chain connects TRBV28 to TRBJ1-3; D not resolved. From germline, CDR1 is MDHEN and CDR2 SYDVKM. V was clipped by 3 bases and J by 2 bases, with 14 bases between them. This CDR3 contains 16 residues. This chain's CDR3 is CASSFLSIGAGNTIYF. The CDR3 nucleotides are TGTGCCAGCAGTTTTCTAAGTATAGGAGCTGGAAACACCATATATTTT.

The rearrangement uses TRBV11-3 and TRBJ2-1, with 7 nucleotides matching TRBD1. Per the germline V gene, CDR1 is SGHNT and CDR2 is YENEEA. This CDR3 region has 13 residues. The V and J ends lost 5 bases and 8 bases, in that order; junction bases with no gene match: 6. Here the CDR3 DNA reads TGTGCCAGCAGCCCAGACAGGGACCATGAGCAGTTCTTC. Protein: CASSPDRDHEQFF.

This sequence joins TRBV28 and TRBJ2-7; D uncertain. Germline values: CDR1 MDHEN, CDR2 SYDVKM. V was clipped by 3 bases and J by 4 bases, with 13 bases between them. This CDR3 region has 14 residues. The CDR3 sequence: CASSLLRVGYEQYF. The DNA of the CDR3 is TGTGCCAGCAGTTTGCTCCGGGTCGGTTACGAGCAGTACTTC.

The V and J genes are TRBV30 and TRBJ2-1; D is unresolved. The CDR3 covers 11 residues. The V end lost 3 bases, the J end lost 13 bases, and 13 bases lay between the germline ends. Germline V gene data show CDR1 as GTSNPN and CDR2 as SVGIG (reference sequence). The CDR3 region is CAWSAGDCQFF. The DNA of the CDR3 is TGTGCCTGGAGCGCCGGAGACTGTCAGTTCTTC.

The CDR3 spells CSVEDLGRGETEAFF. CDR3 bases: TGCAGCGTTGAAGATCTCGGCAGGGGCGAAACTGAAGCTTTCTTT. The chain joins TRBV29-1 to TRBJ1-1; D possibly corresponds to TRBD1 (6 bases). Germline V lookup: CDR1 SQVTM, CDR2 ANQGSEA. The V end was cut by 0 bases, the J end by 5 bases, with 16 bases between. The CDR3 loop spans 15 amino acids.

This rearrangement joins TRBV5-1 to TRBJ2-7; TRBD2 might be the D (6 bases). Deletions cut 1 base from V and 3 bases from J, with 11 bases between. The V gene's germline CDR1 is SGHRS and CDR2 YFSETQ. The CDR3 contains 14 residues. CDR3 in amino acids: CASSLSLAYYEQYF. CDR3 nucleotides: TGCGCCAGCAGCTTGTCTCTAGCGTACTACGAGCAGTACTTC.

The chain has TRBV7-9 and TRBJ2-2, with a possible D match to TRBD2 (6 bases). V lost 11 bases to trimming and J lost 5 bases, with 12 bases between them. This CDR3 has 12 residues. Germline CDR1 is SEHNR and CDR2 is FQNEAQ (reference sequence). DNA of the CDR3: TGTGCCGCGCGGGGACGAACCGGGGAGCTGTTTTTT. It specifies CAARGRTGELFF.

The genes are TRBV30 and TRBJ2-3; 7 nucleotides align to TRBD1. V shed 3 bases and J 3 bases; nucleotides not matched to a gene: 15. CDR1 is GTSNPN and CDR2 is SVGIG in the germline V gene (reference sequence). This CDR3 has 17 residues. The CDR3 region is CAWSRFWDSQETDTQYF. CDR3 coding DNA: TGTGCCTGGAGCCGATTCTGGGACAGTCAAGAGACAGATACGCAGTATTTT.

The V gene is TRBV9, the J gene TRBJ2-6; 7 nucleotides agree with TRBD1. The CDR3 has 18 amino acids. Germline V gene sequence: CDR1 SGDLS, CDR2 YYNGEE. After removal of 4 bases from V and 0 bases from J, the junction contained 10 bases not matched to a gene. The CDR3 loop is CASSLRTGQNSGANVLTF. CDR3 nucleotides: TGTGCCAGCAGCCTGCGGACAGGACAAAACTCTGGGGCCAACGTCCTGACTTTC.

The rearrangement links TRBV29-1 to TRBJ2-2, with a possible D match to TRBD1 (5 bases). Trimming removed 6 bases from V and 3 bases from J, with 8 bases in between. Germline values: CDR1 SQVTM, CDR2 ANQGSEA. This CDR3 is 12 amino acids long. CDR3 in amino acids: CSVGHHTGELFF. CDR3 coding DNA: TGCAGCGTCGGACATCACACCGGGGAGCTGTTTTTT.

The J gene is TRBJ1-5, the V gene TRBV13, with unresolved D. The CDR3 spans 10 residues. Trimming took 5 bases from V and 9 from J, leaving 5 bases between them. Germline values: CDR1 PRHDT, CDR2 FYEKMQ (reference sequence). As DNA, the CDR3 is TGTGCCAGCAGCCCCTCGCCCCAGCATTTT. Residues: CASSPSPQHF. Full variable domain (remainder filled in from reference TRBV13 and TRBJ1-5): AAGVIQSPRHLIKEKRETATLKCYPIPRHDTVYWYQQGPGQDPQFLISFYEKMQSDKGSIPDRFSAQQFSDYHSELNMSSLELGDSALYFCASSPSPQHFGDGTRLSIL.

This chain connects TRBV19 to TRBJ2-1; 8 positions agree with TRBD1. J gave up 0 bases and V 5 bases, and 9 bases lay outside the gene matches. The CDR3 is 17 amino acids. Germline CDR1 reads LNHDA; CDR2 reads SQIVND (reference sequence). DNA of the CDR3: TGTGCCAGTAGTGACGCAATTGGACAGGGCTCCTACAATGAGCAGTTCTTC. This translates into CASSDAIGQGSYNEQFF.

The J gene is TRBJ2-7, the V gene TRBV5-1; D may be TRBD1 (7 bases). The CDR3 covers 15 residues. V was cut by 0 bases and J by 5 bases, with 15 bases left in between. In germline, CDR1 is SGHRS, CDR2 YFSETQ. CDR3 residues: CASSLAPRGEDEQYF. CDR3 DNA: TGCGCCAGCAGCTTGGCCCCCAGGGGGGAGGACGAGCAGTACTTC.

The V call is TRBV6-4, the J call TRBJ2-1, with D perhaps TRBD2 (7 bases). The germline V gene has CDR1 MRHNA and CDR2 SNTAGT. The CDR3 consists of 15 residues. Trimming left V 4 bases short and J 4 bases short, with 14 bases between. The CDR3 region has the DNA TGTGCCAGCAGTGTAGGCGGGGGCACTTACAATGAGCAGTTCTTC. Amino acids: CASSVGGGTYNEQFF.

The chain is built from TRBV18 and TRBJ1-4; the D gene is possibly TRBD1 (6 bases). Per germline, CDR1 KGHSH and CDR2 LQKENI. V was pared by 2 bases and J by 5 bases, with 9 bases between. The CDR3 extends over 14 amino acids. In DNA, the CDR3 is TGTGCCAGCTCACCAGGGACAAGGAATGAAAAACTGTTTTTT. Its protein product is CASSPGTRNEKLFF.

The chain couples TRBV6-5 to TRBJ1-2; D is perhaps TRBD1 (6 bases). This CDR3 has 16 residues. In germline, CDR1 is MNHEY, CDR2 SVGAGI. Trimming stripped 2 bases from V and 4 bases from J, with 17 bases between. The CDR3 bases are TGTGCCAGCAGTTACGACAGGCCAGCCCATGGCTATGGCTACACCTTC. Translating gives CASSYDRPAHGYGYTF.

The chain is built from TRBV5-1 and TRBJ2-5; weak D call: TRBD2 (5 bases). The germline V and J ends were trimmed by 4 bases and 5 bases, with 15 bases remaining between them. This CDR3 contains 14 residues. Germline V gene lookup returns CDR1 SGHRS and CDR2 YFSETQ. The CDR3 here is CASSPWTGLETQYF. The CDR3 coding sequence is TGCGCCAGCAGCCCCTGGACTGGTTTGGAGACCCAGTACTTC.

The rearrangement uses TRBV5-6 and TRBJ1-2; maybe TRBD1 (6 bases). V was shortened by 1 base and J by 8 bases, with 18 bases between the two germline ends. The CDR3 is 15 amino acids. Germline values: CDR1 SGHDT, CDR2 YYEEEE. The CDR3 DNA follows: TGTGCCAGCAGCTTGAGGGCACAGGGCCTGGGGGGCTACACCTTC. Its translation: CASSLRAQGLGGYTF.

CDR3: CASSAEGNLYGYTF. The DNA of the CDR3 is TGTGCCAGCAGCGCAGAGGGCAACCTATATGGCTACACCTTC. The chain has TRBV9 and TRBJ1-2; D is unresolved. V shed 3 bases and J shed 5 bases, with 14 bases lying between them. The germline V gene has CDR1 SGDLS and CDR2 YYNGEE. The CDR3 runs 14 residues.

The CDR3, as DNA: TGTGCCAGCAGTGAAGTTTCTAACAGGCTGAGGACCGGGGAGCTGTTTTTT. This codes for CASSEVSNRLRTGELFF. This rearrangement joins TRBV2 to TRBJ2-2; D possibly corresponds to TRBD1 (5 bases). This CDR3 contains 17 residues. In germline, CDR1 is SNHLY, CDR2 FYNNEI. Deletions cut 1 base from V and 5 bases from J, with 17 bases between. The full variable domain, its missing parts supplied by reference TRBV2 and TRBJ2-2, is EPEVTQTPSHQVTQMGQEVILRCVPISNHLYFYWYRQILGQKVEFLVSFYNNEISEKSEIFDDQFSVERPDGSNFTLKIRSTKLEDSAMYFCASSEVSNRLRTGELFFGEGSRLTVL.

In nucleotides, the CDR3 is TGTGCCAGCTCACAATACAGGGGTGACGGCTACACCTTC. Residues: CASSQYRGDGYTF. The chain couples TRBV18 to TRBJ1-2; 7 bases match TRBD1. The trim removed 4 bases at V and 8 bases at J, leaving 7 bases unmatched. CDR1 is KGHSH, CDR2 LQKENI, per germline. The CDR3 consists of 13 residues.

The V gene is TRBV9, the J gene TRBJ1-1; 7 bases are shared with TRBD1. CDR1 and CDR2 from the germline V gene are SGDLS and YYNGEE. This CDR3 contains 15 residues. The V and J ends lost 3 bases and 2 bases, in that order; junction bases with no gene match: 7. The CDR3 DNA sequence: TGTGCCAGCAGCGCCCGACAGGGATTAAACACTGAAGCTTTCTTT. Residues: CASSARQGLNTEAFF.